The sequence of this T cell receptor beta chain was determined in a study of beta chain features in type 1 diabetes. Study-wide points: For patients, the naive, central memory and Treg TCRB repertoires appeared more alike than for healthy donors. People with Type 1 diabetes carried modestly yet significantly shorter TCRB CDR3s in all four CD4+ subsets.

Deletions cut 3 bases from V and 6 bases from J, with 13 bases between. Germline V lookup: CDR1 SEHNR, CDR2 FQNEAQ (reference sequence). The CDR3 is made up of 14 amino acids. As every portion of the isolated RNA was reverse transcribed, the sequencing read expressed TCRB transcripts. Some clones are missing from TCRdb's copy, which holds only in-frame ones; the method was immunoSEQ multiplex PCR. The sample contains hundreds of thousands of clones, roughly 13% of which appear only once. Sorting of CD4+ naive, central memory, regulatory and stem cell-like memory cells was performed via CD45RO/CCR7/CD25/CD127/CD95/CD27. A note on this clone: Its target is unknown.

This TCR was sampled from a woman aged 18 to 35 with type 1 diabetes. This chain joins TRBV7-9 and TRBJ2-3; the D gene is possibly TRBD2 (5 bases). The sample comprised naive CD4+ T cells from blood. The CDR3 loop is CASSFTGVLDTQYF. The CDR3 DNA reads TGTGCCAGCAGCTTTACCGGGGTCTTGGATACGCAGTATTTT.